Below are 15 T cell receptor beta chains sequenced from a single sample in a study of early T cells in non-severe SARS-CoV-2 infection. TCRdb ran MiXCR on the 5' RACE reads and lists one entry per CDR3 protein. The sample lists 70,000 or so distinct CDR3 sequences; about an eighth were seen once. Source material: whole blood. The receptor source for this set is an adult who was a healthcare worker with PCR-confirmed SARS-CoV-2 infection or an uninfected control (not recorded which).

This clonotype was counted ten times or more. V usage is TRBV20-1 and J usage is TRBJ2-1; 7 bases are shared with TRBD2. Germline CDR1 is DFQATT and CDR2 is SNEGSKA (reference sequence). V lost 5 bases and J lost 1; bases outside the gene matches: 2. The CDR3 length is 13 residues. The CDR3 protein is CSAWGGSYNEQFF. The CDR3 DNA sequence: TGCAGTGCTTGGGGGGGGTCCTACAATGAGCAGTTCTTC.

This chain connects TRBV6-1 to TRBJ1-6; D is unresolved. This CDR3 spans 14 amino acids. The germline V and J ends were trimmed by 6 bases and 2 bases, with 8 bases remaining between them. CDR1 MNHNS and CDR2 SASEGT come from the germline V gene. The DNA of the CDR3 is TGTGCCAGCAGAATAGATACCTATAATTCACCCCTCCACTTT. It encodes CASRIDTYNSPLHF.

This sequence joins TRBV11-2 and TRBJ2-5; 8 bases agree with TRBD2. The V gene end was trimmed by 5 bases and the J gene end by 7 bases; junction bases not matched to a gene: 18. The CDR3 is 17 amino acids. Germline V lookup: CDR1 SGHAT, CDR2 FQNNGV. DNA for the CDR3: TGTGCCAGCAGCCCCAACCTCGGACTAGCAGGCACAGGGACCCAGTACTTC. Amino acid sequence: CASSPNLGLAGTGTQYF.

This clonotype has only a few counts. The DNA of the CDR3 is TGCGCCAGCAGGGGGACTGGTAACTACGAGCAGTACTTC. The encoded protein is CASRGTGNYEQYF. The chain recombines TRBV5-1 with TRBJ2-7, with D perhaps matching TRBD2 (6 bases). The CDR3 covers 13 residues. V was shortened by 5 bases and J by 3 bases, with 12 bases between the two germline ends. Germline V gene sequence: CDR1 SGHRS, CDR2 YFSETQ.

CDR3 protein: CASSLSRSSYNSPLHF. The DNA of the CDR3 is TGTGCCAGCAGTCTCTCAAGGAGCTCCTATAATTCACCCCTCCACTTT. The gene calls are TRBV6-5 and TRBJ1-6; D is undetermined. The CDR3 runs to 16 residues. Trimming took 5 bases from V and 0 from J, leaving 11 bases between them. Per the germline V gene, CDR1 is MNHEY and CDR2 is SVGAGI.

This clonotype was observed a handful of times. Relative to the germline gene, one junction end is altered; a read error may explain this. V gene TRBV11-1 combines with J gene TRBJ1-1; TRBD1 agrees at 8 bases. Germline-derived CDR1 and CDR2 are SGHAT and FQDESV (reference sequence). CDR3 length equals 13 residues. In nucleotides, the CDR3 is TGTGCCAGCAGCCCGGTCCGGGACAGGCTTCATCTCTTT. Its translation: CASSPVRDRLHLF.

The V call is TRBV2, the J call TRBJ1-1; D is uncertain. Trimming cost V 4 bases and J 4 bases, with 16 bases left between them. The CDR3 extends over 15 amino acids. Germline V gives CDR1 SNHLY, CDR2 FYNNEI. In nucleotides, the CDR3 is TGTGCCAGCAGTGTGGCGGCAGGAGGGTTCACTGAAGCTTTCTTT. Encoded protein: CASSVAAGGFTEAFF.

This clonotype showed up just a few times. V gene TRBV6-5 combines with J gene TRBJ2-7; D gene uncertain. The V end was cut by 6 bases, the J end by 4 bases, with 7 bases between. Germline V gene lookup returns CDR1 MNHEY and CDR2 SVGAGI. This CDR3 region has 11 residues. CDR3 sequence (DNA): TGTGCCAGCAGAAGTGGGTACGAGCAGTACTTC. Encoded protein: CASRSGYEQYF.

This clonotype was recorded a few times. The V and J genes are TRBV28 and TRBJ1-2, with a tentative D call TRBD1 (5 bases). Germline V gene data show CDR1 as MDHEN and CDR2 as SYDVKM. With 6 bases removed from V and 8 bases from J, the gap between germline ends came to 13 bases. The length of the CDR3 is 12 residues. Here the CDR3 DNA reads TGTGCCAGCAGACGCCAGCGGGGCGGCTACACCTTC. Translation gives CASRRQRGGYTF.

This chain joins TRBV24-1 and TRBJ2-1, with a weak D call TRBD2 (6 bases). The CDR3 covers 17 residues. The V gene's germline CDR1 is KGHDR and CDR2 SFDVKD. The ends were cut back, 6 bases at V and 2 bases at J, with 19 bases in the middle. CDR3 in amino acids: CATSKGSGSTTYNEQFF. The CDR3 bases are TGTGCCACCAGTAAGGGTAGCGGAAGTACAACCTACAATGAGCAGTTCTTC.

This clonotype was seen a few times. The chain carries TRBV6-1 and TRBJ1-3, with no clear D. Germline CDR1 MNHNS, CDR2 SASEGT. The CDR3 is 16 residues long. Trimming cost V 4 bases and J 0 bases, with 13 bases left between them. CDR3 sequence reads: CASSAQEGSSGNTIYF. The CDR3 DNA reads as TGTGCCAGCAGTGCCCAGGAGGGAAGCTCTGGAAACACCATATATTTT.

This rearrangement joins TRBV5-1 to TRBJ2-7; D gene uncertain. The CDR3 sequence is 14 residues long. Germline V CDR1 and CDR2: SGHRS, YFSETQ. The V and J ends lost 0 bases and 2 bases respectively, with 9 bases between them. The CDR3 is CASSLEGGPYEQYF. Here the CDR3 DNA reads TGCGCCAGCAGCTTGGAGGGCGGACCCTACGAGCAGTACTTC.

This clonotype was seen only a few times. The chain employs TRBV20-1 and TRBJ2-5, with D possibly being TRBD2 (5 bases). The length of the CDR3 is 13 residues. Germline assignment: CDR1 DFQATT and CDR2 SNEGSKA (reference sequence). Deletions cut 5 bases from V and 5 bases from J, with 15 bases between. CDR3 region: CSAASLASETQYF. In DNA form, the CDR3 reads TGCAGTGCTGCATCTCTGGCTAGCGAGACCCAGTACTTC.

The CDR3 reads CSAGSVSPSTDTQYF. In DNA, the CDR3 is TGCAGTGCTGGAAGCGTAAGCCCAAGCACAGATACGCAGTATTTT. This rearrangement joins TRBV20-1 to TRBJ2-3; no clear D. Trimming took off 5 bases at V and 0 bases at J, with 15 bases between the two ends. The CDR3 loop spans 15 amino acids. Per the germline V gene, CDR1 is DFQATT and CDR2 is SNEGSKA (reference sequence).

This clonotype was found many times. The V and J genes are TRBV20-1 and TRBJ2-3, with D maybe TRBD2 (6 bases). The V gene lost 5 bases and the J gene lost 3 bases, with 12 bases spanning the gap. This CDR3 contains 13 residues. Germline loops: CDR1 DFQATT, CDR2 SNEGSKA (reference sequence). CDR3 residues: CSAFYGGTDTQYF. In nucleotides, the CDR3 is TGCAGTGCTTTCTACGGGGGAACAGATACGCAGTATTTT.